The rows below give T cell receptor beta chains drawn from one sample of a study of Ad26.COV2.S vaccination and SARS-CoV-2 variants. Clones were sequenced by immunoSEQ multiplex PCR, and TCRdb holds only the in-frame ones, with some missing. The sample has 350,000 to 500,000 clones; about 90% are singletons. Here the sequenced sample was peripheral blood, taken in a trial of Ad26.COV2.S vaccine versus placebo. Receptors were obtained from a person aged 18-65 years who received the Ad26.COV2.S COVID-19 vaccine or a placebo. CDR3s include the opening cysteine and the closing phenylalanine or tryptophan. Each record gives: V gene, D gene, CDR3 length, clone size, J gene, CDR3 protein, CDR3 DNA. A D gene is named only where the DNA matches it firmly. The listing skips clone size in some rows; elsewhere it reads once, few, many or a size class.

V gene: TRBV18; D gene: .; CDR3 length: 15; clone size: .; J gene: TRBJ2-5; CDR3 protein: CASSPPDRPQETQYF; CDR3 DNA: TGTGCCAGCTCACCTCCCGACAGGCCTCAAGAGACCCAGTACTTC
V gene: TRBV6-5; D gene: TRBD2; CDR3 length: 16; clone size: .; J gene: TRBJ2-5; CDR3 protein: CASSYGASGRSETQYF; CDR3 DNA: TGTGCCAGCAGTTACGGCGCTAGCGGGAGGTCGGAGACCCAGTACTTC
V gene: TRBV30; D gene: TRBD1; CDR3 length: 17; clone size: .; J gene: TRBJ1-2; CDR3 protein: CAWSPEAPRGPPRGYTF; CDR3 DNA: TGTGCCTGGAGCCCTGAGGCCCCCAGGGGGCCCCCCCGGGGCTACACCTTC
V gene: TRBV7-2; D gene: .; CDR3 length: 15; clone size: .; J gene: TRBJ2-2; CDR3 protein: CASSSNGLNTGELFF; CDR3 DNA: TGTGCCAGCAGCTCTAATGGGCTGAACACCGGGGAGCTGTTTTTT
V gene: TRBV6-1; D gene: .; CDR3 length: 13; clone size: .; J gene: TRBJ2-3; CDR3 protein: CASSEWGADTQYF; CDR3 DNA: TGTGCCAGCAGTGAATGGGGGGCAGATACGCAGTATTTT
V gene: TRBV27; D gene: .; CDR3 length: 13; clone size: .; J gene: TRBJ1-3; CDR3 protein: CASRRASGNTIYF; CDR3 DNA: TGTGCCAGCCGGAGAGCCTCTGGAAACACCATATATTTT
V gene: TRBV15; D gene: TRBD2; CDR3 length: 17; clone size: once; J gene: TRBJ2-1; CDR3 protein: CATSRELLAAHHNEQFF; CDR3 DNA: TGTGCCACCAGCAGAGAACTCCTAGCGGCCCATCACAATGAGCAGTTCTTC
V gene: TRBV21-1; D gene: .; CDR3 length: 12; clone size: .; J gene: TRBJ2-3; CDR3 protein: CASSKGTDTQYF; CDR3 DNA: TGTGCCAGCAGCAAAGGGACAGATACGCAGTATTTT
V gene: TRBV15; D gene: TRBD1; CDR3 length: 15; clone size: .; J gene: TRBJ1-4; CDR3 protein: CATSREGQSNEKLFF; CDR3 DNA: TGTGCCACCAGCAGAGAGGGACAGTCTAATGAAAAACTGTTTTTT
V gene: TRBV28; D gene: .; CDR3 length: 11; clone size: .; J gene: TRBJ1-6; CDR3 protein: CASRRNSPLHF; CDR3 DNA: TGTGCCAGCAGGCGGAATTCACCCCTCCACTTT
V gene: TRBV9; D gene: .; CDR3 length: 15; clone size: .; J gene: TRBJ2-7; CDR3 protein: CASSVSGSAPGEQYF; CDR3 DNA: TGTGCCAGCAGCGTAAGCGGAAGTGCCCCGGGGGAGCAGTACTTC
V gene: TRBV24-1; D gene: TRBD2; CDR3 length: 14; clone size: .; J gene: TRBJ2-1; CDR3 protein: CATGETSGRYEQFF; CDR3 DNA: TGTGCCACCGGGGAAACTAGCGGGAGATATGAGCAGTTCTTC
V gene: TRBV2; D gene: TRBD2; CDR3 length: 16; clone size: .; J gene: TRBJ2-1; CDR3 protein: CASSVGGGSSYNEQFF; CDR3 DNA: TGTGCCAGCAGTGTCGGCGGGGGAAGCTCCTACAATGAGCAGTTCTTC
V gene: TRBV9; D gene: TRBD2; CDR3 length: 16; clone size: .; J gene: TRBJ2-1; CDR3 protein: CASSSRLAGDYNEQFF; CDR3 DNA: TGTGCCAGCAGCTCCAGACTAGCGGGAGACTACAATGAGCAGTTCTTC
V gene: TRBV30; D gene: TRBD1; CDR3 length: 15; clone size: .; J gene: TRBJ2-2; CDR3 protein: CAWSGEGAGTGELFF; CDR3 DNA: TGTGCCTGGAGTGGAGAGGGGGCGGGCACCGGGGAGCTGTTTTTT
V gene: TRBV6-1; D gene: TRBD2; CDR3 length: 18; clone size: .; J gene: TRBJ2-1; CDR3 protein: CASSDIGTSGRAMDEQFF; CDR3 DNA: TGTGCCAGCAGTGACATCGGGACTAGCGGGAGGGCCATGGATGAGCAGTTCTTC
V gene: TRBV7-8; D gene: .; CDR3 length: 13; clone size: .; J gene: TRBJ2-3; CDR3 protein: CASSLASADTQYF; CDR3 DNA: TGTGCCAGCAGCTTGGCGTCAGCAGATACGCAGTATTTT
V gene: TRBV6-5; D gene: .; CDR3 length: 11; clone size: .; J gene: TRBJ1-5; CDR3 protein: CASSQDQPQHF; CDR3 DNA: TGTGCCAGCAGCCAGGATCAGCCCCAGCATTTT
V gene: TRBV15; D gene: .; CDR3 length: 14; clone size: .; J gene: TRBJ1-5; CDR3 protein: CATSRDRVNQPQHF; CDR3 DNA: TGTGCCACCAGCAGAGACAGGGTCAATCAGCCCCAGCATTTT
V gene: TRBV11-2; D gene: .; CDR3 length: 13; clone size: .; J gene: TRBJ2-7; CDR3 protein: CASSLGGSYEQYF; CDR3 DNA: TGTGCCAGCAGCTTAGGAGGGTCCTACGAGCAGTACTTC
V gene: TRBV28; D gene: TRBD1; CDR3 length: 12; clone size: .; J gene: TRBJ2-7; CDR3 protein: CASSWDSPEQYF; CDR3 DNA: TGTGCCAGCAGTTGGGACAGCCCCGAGCAGTACTTC
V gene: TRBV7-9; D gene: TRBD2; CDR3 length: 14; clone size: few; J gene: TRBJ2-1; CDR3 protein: CASSLLAGDNEQFF; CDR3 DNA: TGTGCCAGCAGCTTACTAGCGGGAGACAATGAGCAGTTCTTC
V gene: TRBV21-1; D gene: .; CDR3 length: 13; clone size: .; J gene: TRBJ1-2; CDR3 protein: CASLGTGDYGYTF; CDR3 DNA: TGTGCCAGCCTCGGGACAGGGGACTATGGCTACACCTTC
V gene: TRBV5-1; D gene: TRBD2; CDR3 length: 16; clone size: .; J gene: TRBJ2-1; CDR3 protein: CASSFAGTSAYNEQFF; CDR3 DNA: TGCGCCAGCAGCTTTGCCGGGACTAGCGCCTACAATGAGCAGTTCTTC
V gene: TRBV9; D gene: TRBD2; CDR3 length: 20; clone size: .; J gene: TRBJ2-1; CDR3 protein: CASSVARQTSGRAPGNEQFF; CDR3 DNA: TGTGCCAGCAGCGTAGCTCGTCAAACTAGCGGGAGGGCCCCGGGCAATGAGCAGTTCTTC
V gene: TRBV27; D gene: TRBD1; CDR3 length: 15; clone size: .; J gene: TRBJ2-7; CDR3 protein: CASSLTRDSVYEQYF; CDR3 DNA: TGTGCCAGCAGTCTCACCCGGGACAGCGTTTACGAGCAGTACTTC
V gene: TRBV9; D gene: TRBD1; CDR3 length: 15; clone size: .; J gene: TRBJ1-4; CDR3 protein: CASSQEGQGYEKLFF; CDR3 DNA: TGTGCCAGCAGCCAAGAGGGACAGGGGTATGAAAAACTGTTTTTT
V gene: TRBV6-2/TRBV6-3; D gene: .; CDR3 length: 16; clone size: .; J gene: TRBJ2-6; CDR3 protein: CASSYGLLSGANVLTF; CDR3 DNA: TGTGCCAGCAGTTACGGTCTCCTCTCTGGGGCCAACGTCCTGACTTTC
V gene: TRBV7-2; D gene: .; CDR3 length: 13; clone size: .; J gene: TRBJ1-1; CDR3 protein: CASSLTGNTEAFF; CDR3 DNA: TGTGCCAGCAGCTTGACAGGGAACACTGAAGCTTTCTTT
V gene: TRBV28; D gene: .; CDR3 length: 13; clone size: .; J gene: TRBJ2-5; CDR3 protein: CASSLPSQETQYF; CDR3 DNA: TGTGCCAGCAGTTTACCAAGCCAAGAGACCCAGTACTTC
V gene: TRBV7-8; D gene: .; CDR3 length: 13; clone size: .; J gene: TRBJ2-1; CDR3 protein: CASSPDPLSEQFF; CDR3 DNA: TGTGCCAGCAGCCCTGACCCCCTTAGTGAGCAGTTCTTC
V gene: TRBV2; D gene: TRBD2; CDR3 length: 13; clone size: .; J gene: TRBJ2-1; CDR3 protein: CASGFASGSEQFF; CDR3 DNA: TGTGCCAGCGGGTTCGCTAGCGGGAGTGAGCAGTTCTTC
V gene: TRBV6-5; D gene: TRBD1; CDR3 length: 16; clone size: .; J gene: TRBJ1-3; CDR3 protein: CASSYSDRGAGNTIYF; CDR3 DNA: TGTGCCAGCAGTTACTCGGACAGGGGGGCCGGAAACACCATATATTTT
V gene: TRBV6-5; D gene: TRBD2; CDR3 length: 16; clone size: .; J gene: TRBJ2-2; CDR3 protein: CASSFFSGMNTGELFF; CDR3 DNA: TGTGCCAGCAGTTTTTTTAGCGGGATGAACACCGGGGAGCTGTTTTTT
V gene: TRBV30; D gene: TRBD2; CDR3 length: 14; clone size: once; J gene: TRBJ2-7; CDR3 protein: CAWSVIAGGYEQYF; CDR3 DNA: TGTGCCTGGAGTGTGATAGCGGGAGGGTACGAGCAGTACTTC
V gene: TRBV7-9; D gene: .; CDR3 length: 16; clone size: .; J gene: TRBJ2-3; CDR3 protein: CASSLGQSSSTDTQYF; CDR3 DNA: TGTGCCAGCAGCTTAGGGCAGTCCTCTAGCACAGATACGCAGTATTTT
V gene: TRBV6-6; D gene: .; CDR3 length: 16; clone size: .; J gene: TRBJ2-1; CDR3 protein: CASSTRIRSSYNEQFF; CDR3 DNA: TGTGCCAGCAGCACCAGAATCAGGAGCTCCTACAATGAGCAGTTCTTC
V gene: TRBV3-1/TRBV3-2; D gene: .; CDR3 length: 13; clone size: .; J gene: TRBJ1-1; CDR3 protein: CASSQERQGEAFF; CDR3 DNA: TGTGCCAGCAGCCAAGAGCGGCAGGGTGAAGCTTTCTTT
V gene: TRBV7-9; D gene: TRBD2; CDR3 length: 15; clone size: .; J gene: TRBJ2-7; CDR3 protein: CASSRLAGEGHEQYF; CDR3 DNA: TGTGCCAGCAGCAGACTAGCGGGAGAGGGCCACGAGCAGTACTTC
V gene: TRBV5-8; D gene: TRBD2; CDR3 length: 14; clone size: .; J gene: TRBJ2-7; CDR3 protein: CASSLAGGPYEQYF; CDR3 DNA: TGTGCCAGCAGCTTGGCGGGAGGGCCCTACGAGCAGTACTTC
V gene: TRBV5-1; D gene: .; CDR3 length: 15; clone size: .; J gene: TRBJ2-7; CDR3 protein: CASSLERRSSYEQYF; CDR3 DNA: TGCGCCAGCAGCTTGGAACGTCGGAGCTCCTACGAGCAGTACTTC
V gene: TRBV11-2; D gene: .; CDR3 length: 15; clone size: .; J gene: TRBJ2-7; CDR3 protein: CASSLVGQGAYEQYF; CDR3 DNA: TGTGCCAGCAGCTTAGTCGGCCAGGGTGCGTACGAGCAGTACTTC
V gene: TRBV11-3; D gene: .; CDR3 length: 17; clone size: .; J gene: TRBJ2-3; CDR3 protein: CASSPRQGGSGTDTQYF; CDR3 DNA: TGTGCCAGCAGCCCCAGACAGGGAGGGTCGGGCACAGATACGCAGTATTTT
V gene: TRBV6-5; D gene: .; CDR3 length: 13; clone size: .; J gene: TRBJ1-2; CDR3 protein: CASHLYGMDGYTF; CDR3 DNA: TGTGCCAGCCATCTTTATGGCATGGATGGCTACACCTTC
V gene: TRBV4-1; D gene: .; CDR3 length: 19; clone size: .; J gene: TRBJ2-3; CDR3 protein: CASSQLSAGTSGGTDTQYF; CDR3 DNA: TGCGCCAGCAGCCAATTATCGGCGGGTACTAGTGGGGGGACAGATACGCAGTATTTT
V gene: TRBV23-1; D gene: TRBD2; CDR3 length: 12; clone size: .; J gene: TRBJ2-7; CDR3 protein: CASSQTGGAKYF; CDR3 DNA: TGCGCCAGCAGTCAAACGGGAGGGGCGAAGTACTTC
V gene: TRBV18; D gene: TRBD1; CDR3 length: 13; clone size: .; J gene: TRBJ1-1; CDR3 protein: CASSSDRATEAFF; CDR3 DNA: TGTGCCAGCTCATCGGACAGGGCCACTGAAGCTTTCTTT
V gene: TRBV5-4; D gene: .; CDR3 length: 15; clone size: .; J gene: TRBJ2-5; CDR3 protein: CASSTDSRGEETQYF; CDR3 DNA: TGTGCCAGCAGCACGGACAGTCGAGGAGAAGAGACCCAGTACTTC
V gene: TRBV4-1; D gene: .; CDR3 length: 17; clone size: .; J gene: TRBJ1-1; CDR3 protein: CASSQVALPGQKLEAFF; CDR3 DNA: TGCGCCAGCAGCCAAGTAGCCCTCCCGGGACAAAAACTTGAAGCTTTCTTT
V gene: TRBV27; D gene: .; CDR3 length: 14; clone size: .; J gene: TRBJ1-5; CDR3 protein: CASSLTEDNQPQHF; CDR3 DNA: TGTGCCAGCAGTTTGACGGAAGACAATCAGCCCCAGCATTTT
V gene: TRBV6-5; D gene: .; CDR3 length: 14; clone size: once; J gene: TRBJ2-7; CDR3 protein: CASSYDGTSYEQYF; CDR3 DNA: TGTGCCAGCAGTTACGACGGGACATCCTACGAGCAGTACTTC
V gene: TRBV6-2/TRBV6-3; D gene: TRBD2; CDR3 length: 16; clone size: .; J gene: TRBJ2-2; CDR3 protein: CASSYGGERDTGELFF; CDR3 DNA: TGTGCCAGCAGTTACGGGGGGGAGCGGGACACCGGGGAGCTGTTTTTT
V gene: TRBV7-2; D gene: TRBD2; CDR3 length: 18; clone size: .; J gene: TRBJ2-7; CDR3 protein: CASSLNPSGTSDPYEQYF; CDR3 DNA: TGTGCCAGCAGCTTAAATCCATCGGGGACTAGCGACCCCTACGAGCAGTACTTC
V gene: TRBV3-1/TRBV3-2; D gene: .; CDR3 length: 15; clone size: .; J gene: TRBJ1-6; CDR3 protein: CASSGGQGHVSPLHF; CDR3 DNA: TGTGCCAGCAGTGGAGGGCAGGGGCACGTTTCACCCCTCCACTTT